The 17 T cell receptor beta chains reported below all come from one sample, sequenced in a study of radiotherapy plus CTLA-4 blockade in lung cancer. Clones were sequenced by immunoSEQ multiplex PCR, and TCRdb holds only the in-frame ones, with some missing. The sample gives over 35,000 clones, 77% of which show up once; around 2.4% is in the top ten. Sequences were derived from peripheral blood, sampled from a patient treated with radiotherapy plus ipilimumab. The origin of the receptors is a human donor with non-small cell lung cancer whose response to radiotherapy plus ipilimumab could not be evaluated.

This clone was seen only a few times. This sequence joins TRBV28 and TRBJ1-4, with D uncertain. V lost 3 bases to trimming and J lost 11 bases, with 16 bases between them. Germline CDR1 and CDR2: MDHEN and SYDVKM. The CDR3 sequence is 14 residues long. DNA for the CDR3: TGTGCCAGCAGTTTTAGCAAGATCATAAAGAAACTGTTTTTT. Amino acids: CASSFSKIIKKLFF.

The table lists this clone with a count of one. The chain joins TRBV27 to TRBJ2-7, with TRBD1 identical over 12 bases. V was pared by 5 bases and J by 6 bases, with 11 bases of the junction left unmatched. The length of the CDR3 is 16 residues. The germline CDR1 and CDR2 sequences are MNHEY and SMNVEV (reference sequence). CDR3 protein: CASSPYSGTGGREQYF. The DNA of the CDR3 is TGTGCCAGCAGTCCCTACTCCGGGACAGGGGGCCGCGAGCAGTACTTC.

J is TRBJ1-6 and V is TRBV5-6; D is unresolved. The germline CDR1 and CDR2 sequences are SGHDT and YYEEEE. V dropped 4 bases and J dropped 0 bases, with 11 bases sitting between them. The CDR3 is 16 residues long. The CDR3 spells CASSPRQSSYNSPLHF. CDR3 in DNA: TGTGCCAGCAGCCCCAGGCAGAGCTCCTATAATTCACCCCTCCACTTT.

This clone appeared a single time. The genes are TRBV4-2 and TRBJ1-1; 8 bases are a match to TRBD1. The CDR3 is made up of 15 amino acids. The germline V gene has CDR1 LGHNA and CDR2 YNFKEQ. V dropped 0 bases and J dropped 1; count of bases not matched to a gene: 1. DNA for the CDR3: TGTGCCAGCAGCCAAGAGACAGGGGCGAACACTGAAGCTTTCTTT. Translation gives CASSQETGANTEAFF.

In this sample, this clone turned up a few times. This chain joins TRBV9 and TRBJ2-1; 10 bases map to TRBD1. The CDR3 covers 16 residues. Germline loops: CDR1 SGDLS, CDR2 YYNGEE. V shed 6 bases and J 2 bases; nucleotides not matched to a gene: 8. The CDR3 nucleotides are TGTGCCAGCAACCCGACAGGGGGCTTTACCTACAATGAGCAGTTCTTC. Translating it yields CASNPTGGFTYNEQFF.

This clone has only a few counts. The CDR3 region is CASSLARLGAPRPYEQYF. CDR3 coding DNA: TGCGCCAGCAGCTTGGCAAGGCTGGGGGCCCCGCGGCCCTACGAGCAGTACTTC. The chain is built from TRBV5-1 and TRBJ2-7; possible D gene TRBD1, 6 bases. This CDR3 spans 18 amino acids. The V and J ends lost 0 bases and 2 bases respectively, with 21 bases between them. Looked up from germline, CDR1 is SGHRS and CDR2 is YFSETQ.

The rearrangement joins TRBV29-1 to TRBJ1-2, with 7 bases lining up with TRBD1. V lost 3 bases and J lost 4; bases outside the gene matches: 8. Germline CDR1 and CDR2: SQVTM and ANQGSEA. The length of the CDR3 is 14 residues. The CDR3 DNA sequence: TGCAGCGTTGACCGCGGGACAGCGATCTATGGCTACACCTTC. It specifies CSVDRGTAIYGYTF.

This CDR3 reads CASSRIPGDANYGYTF. CDR3 sequence (DNA): TGTGCCAGCTCTCGTATACCGGGGGACGCTAACTATGGCTACACCTTC. The chain carries TRBV18 and TRBJ1-2; tentatively, D is TRBD1 (5 bases). Germline CDR1 and CDR2: KGHSH and LQKENI. The CDR3 is 16 residues long. Trimming left V 6 bases short and J 0 bases short, with 17 bases between.

In DNA, the CDR3 is TGTGCCAGCAGCTTGGCCGGGACAGGCCCCTACGAGCAGTACTTC. Protein product: CASSLAGTGPYEQYF. The chain links TRBV5-4 to TRBJ2-7; 8 bases align to TRBD1. Germline CDR1 SGHNT, CDR2 YYREEE (reference sequence). CDR3 size: 15 residues. V trimming: 0 bases; J trimming: 2 bases; junction bases outside the gene matches: 4.

The chain employs TRBV28 and TRBJ1-2; TRBD1 aligns across 9 bases. The CDR3 runs 17 residues. CDR1 and CDR2 (germline): MDHEN, SYDVKM. V was clipped by 3 bases and J by 0 bases; unmatched bases: 8. CDR3 protein: CASSLGTGWGANYGYTF. The DNA of the CDR3 is TGTGCCAGCAGTTTGGGGACAGGGTGGGGGGCTAACTATGGCTACACCTTC.

This clone was seen more than once but under ten times. The chain recombines TRBV7-9 with TRBJ2-1, with TRBD1 matching over 8 bases. CDR3 length: 14 amino acids. Germline CDR1 reads SEHNR; CDR2 reads FQNEAQ (reference sequence). The V and J ends lost 7 bases and 3 bases, in that order; junction bases with no gene match: 5. CDR3 amino acids: CASTNGQGYNEQFF. DNA of the CDR3: TGTGCCAGCACAAACGGACAGGGCTACAATGAGCAGTTCTTC.

The chain couples TRBV6-1 to TRBJ2-7, with 8 bases matching TRBD1. The CDR3 spans 13 residues. Trimming at V came to 2 bases and at J to 6 bases, leaving 3 bases not matched to a gene. The germline V gene has CDR1 MNHNS and CDR2 SASEGT. The CDR3 DNA reads as TGTGCCAGCAGTGAATCGGACAGGGTCGAGCAGTACTTC. Translating it yields CASSESDRVEQYF.

The chain is built from TRBV7-6 and TRBJ1-1, with D possibly being TRBD1 (6 bases). The CDR3 consists of 13 residues. V was shortened by 3 bases and J by 7 bases, with 12 bases between the two germline ends. Germline CDR1 SGHVS, CDR2 FNYEAQ. CDR3 residues: CASSLGQTREAFF. The CDR3 DNA reads as TGTGCCAGCAGCTTGGGACAAACTCGTGAAGCTTTCTTT.

This chain uses TRBV9 with TRBJ1-3; the match to TRBD1 covers 7 bases. The trim removed 3 bases at V and 1 base at J, leaving 10 bases unmatched. The CDR3 length is 17 residues. The germline V gene encodes CDR1 SGDLS and CDR2 YYNGEE. The CDR3 nucleotides are TGTGCCAGCAGCGAGCCGGAAGGGACAGTATCTGGAAACACCATATATTTT. Translating gives CASSEPEGTVSGNTIYF.

The chain carries TRBV21-1 and TRBJ1-2; the table's D gene call, TRBD1, was not cross checked with the DNA. TRBV21-1 is annotated as a pseudogene. The CDR3 sequence is 15 residues long. For the CDR3, the DNA is TGTGCCAGCAGCAAGGGGAACAGGGAGAACTATGGCTACACCTTC. This sequence encodes CASSKGNRENYGYTF.

The genes are TRBV5-1 and TRBJ1-4, with D possibly matching TRBD1 (5 bases). This CDR3 has 14 amino acids. Germline assignment: CDR1 SGHRS and CDR2 YFSETQ. V was shortened by 0 bases and J by 8 bases, with 11 bases between the two germline ends. The CDR3: CASSLGDSIEKLFF. CDR3 sequence (DNA): TGCGCCAGCAGCTTGGGCGACAGCATAGAAAAACTGTTTTTT.

The chain uses TRBV19 and TRBJ2-7; D perhaps matches TRBD1 (5 bases). Trimming cost V 5 bases and J 1 base, with 9 bases left between them. CDR3 length: 13 amino acids. Germline V gives CDR1 LNHDA, CDR2 SQIVND (reference sequence). The CDR3 spells CASSPTVSYEQYF. CDR3 nucleotides: TGTGCCAGTAGTCCGACAGTTTCCTACGAGCAGTACTTC. Full variable domain (outside the CDR3, taken from reference TRBV19 and TRBJ2-7): DGGITQSPKYLFRKEGQNVTLSCEQNLNHDAMYWYRQDPGQGLRLIYYSQIVNDFQKGDIAEGYSVSREKKESFPLTVTSAQKNPTAFYLCASSPTVSYEQYFGPGTRLTVT.